The clone carrying this T cell receptor beta chain was recorded once. As yet, its antigen is unknown. The length of the CDR3 is 14 residues. V lost 3 bases and J 6 bases, leaving 15 bases between the germline ends. Germline-derived CDR1 and CDR2 are SGDLS and YYNGEE. This record comes from a study of cytomegalovirus exposure and HLA in healthy donors. It was with 60 Vbeta and 13 Jbeta primers that the PCR ran. Data came from immunoSEQ multiplex PCR; TCRdb stores just in-frame clones and leaves some out. The sample includes around 130,000 clones, more than 60% seen only once; the top ten take about 2.1%. Study-level results: HLA alleles showed associations with 16,951 TCR beta sequences in a later analysis, at a 0.05 false discovery rate. The authors later found TCR association rates varying by HLA locus, with DRB1 most and HLA-C fewest. Presence/absence analyses rested on an assumption that sequencing depth was roughly uniform across donors.

The chain has TRBV9 and TRBJ1-1, with a possible D match to TRBD1 (6 bases). Sequenced: PBMCs. This TCR derives from a woman aged 40 to 50 in good health and CMV-seropositive. CDR3: CASSGDSGDAEAFF. The CDR3 DNA sequence: TGTGCCAGCAGCGGAGATTCAGGGGACGCTGAAGCTTTCTTT.